One sample yielded the 18 T cell receptor beta chains listed below, sequenced in a study of blood T cell repertoires in COVID-19. Only in-frame clones appear in the TCRdb table, and some are missing; sequencing was by immunoSEQ multiplex PCR. Seen here are about 480,000 clones, around 89% observed once, and the top ten hold approximately 4.3%. Material: peripheral blood. These receptors were obtained from a woman younger than 45 with acute or convalescent COVID-19.

The J gene is TRBJ2-5, the V gene TRBV7-6; 9 bases agree with TRBD2. Per germline, CDR1 SGHVS and CDR2 FNYEAQ. CDR3 length equals 18 residues. V was pared by 1 base and J by 1 base, with 10 bases of the junction left unmatched. CDR3 bases: TGTGCCAGCAGCTTAGGGGGGCTAGCGGGGCGATCCCAAGAGACCCAGTACTTC. Translation: CASSLGGLAGRSQETQYF.

The chain recombines TRBV18 with TRBJ2-7, with a possible D match to TRBD1 (6 bases). Germline V gene data show CDR1 as KGHSH and CDR2 as LQKENI. This CDR3 has 15 amino acids. V lost 2 bases and J lost 2, with 13 bases in between. The CDR3 nucleotides read TGTGCCAGCTCACCAGGTCGGGACACCGCCTACGAGCAGTACTTC. Translating gives CASSPGRDTAYEQYF. Filled out from reference TRBV18 and TRBJ2-7, the complete variable domain reads NAGVMQNPRHLVRRRGQEARLRCSPMKGHSHVYWYRQLPEEGLKFMVYLQKENIIDESGMPKERFSAEFPKEGPSILRIQQVVRGDSAAYFCASSPGRDTAYEQYFGPGTRLTVT.

The rearrangement links TRBV24-1 to TRBJ2-5; 8 bases line up with TRBD2. Trimming at V came to 3 bases and at J to 0 bases, leaving 8 bases not matched to a gene. The CDR3 totals 17 residues. CDR1 KGHDR and CDR2 SFDVKD come from the germline V gene. In DNA form, the CDR3 reads TGTGCCACCAGTGATCCCCGGGCTAGCGGGTACCAAGAGACCCAGTACTTC. Protein sequence: CATSDPRASGYQETQYF.

The chain uses TRBV28 and TRBJ2-3; TRBD1 aligns across 7 bases. With 3 bases clipped from V and 3 bases from J, the junction kept 9 bases outside the gene matches. Germline assignment: CDR1 MDHEN and CDR2 SYDVKM. This CDR3 has 16 residues. The CDR3: CASSFLTGSLTDTQYF. The CDR3, as DNA: TGTGCCAGCAGTTTCCTGACAGGGAGTCTAACAGATACGCAGTATTTT.

CDR3 DNA: TGTGCCAGCAGCCCGCCGGGAGTACCCTACGAGCAGTACTTC. Encoded protein: CASSPPGVPYEQYF. J is TRBJ2-7 and V is TRBV9, with D maybe TRBD2 (6 bases). Trimming pared 4 bases from V and 2 bases from J, leaving 13 bases between. Per germline, CDR1 SGDLS and CDR2 YYNGEE. There are 14 residues in the CDR3.

The chain recombines TRBV30 with TRBJ2-7; 11 bases match TRBD1. Germline lookup yields CDR1 GTSNPN and CDR2 SVGIG (reference sequence). J lost 6 bases, V lost 7 bases, and 8 bases had no gene match. There are 13 residues in the CDR3. CDR3 sequence: CAFTGTGGPEQYF. CDR3 nucleotide sequence: TGTGCCTTTACCGGGACAGGGGGACCCGAGCAGTACTTC.

The chain uses TRBV6-5 and TRBJ2-7; 9 bases align to TRBD1. V shed 7 bases and J 3 bases; nucleotides not matched to a gene: 10. CDR3 length equals 15 residues. Germline CDR1 reads MNHEY; CDR2 reads SVGAGI. CDR3 in DNA: TGTGCCAGCATACTTGGACAGGGGTCAGGCTACGAGCAGTACTTC. Amino acid sequence: CASILGQGSGYEQYF.

The chain combines TRBV29-1 with TRBJ1-2, with 8 bases that match TRBD1. J lost 8 bases, V lost 0 bases, and 8 bases had no gene match. The length of the CDR3 is 14 residues. Germline assignment: CDR1 SQVTM and CDR2 ANQGSEA. CDR3 nucleotide sequence: TGCAGCGTTGAAGACCGGAGGACAGGGCAAGGCTACACCTTC. Translation gives CSVEDRRTGQGYTF.

This chain joins TRBV6-5 and TRBJ1-2; the match to TRBD1 covers 7 bases. Germline assignment: CDR1 MNHEY and CDR2 SVGAGI. V shed 2 bases, J shed 4 bases, and the junction held 7 bases outside the gene matches. This CDR3 has 15 amino acids. The CDR3 region is CASSYAPGQPYGYTF. The CDR3 DNA follows: TGTGCCAGCAGTTACGCACCGGGACAGCCCTATGGCTACACCTTC.

This chain joins TRBV3-1 (or the pseudogene TRBV3-2) and TRBJ1-2, with TRBD1 as a possible D gene (5 bases). V dropped 0 bases and J dropped 8 bases, with 7 bases sitting between them. CDR3 size: 12 residues. Germline CDR1 is LGHDT and CDR2 is YNNKEL (reference sequence). CDR3 residues: CASSQEDSGYTF. The CDR3 DNA sequence: TGTGCCAGCAGCCAAGAAGACAGCGGCTACACCTTC.

Here the CDR3 DNA reads TGTGCCTGGAGCACCAGCTCCTACGAGCAGTACTTC. It translates to CAWSTSSYEQYF. The J gene is TRBJ2-7, the V gene TRBV30; D is undetermined. Deletions cut 3 bases from V and 0 bases from J, with 6 bases between. Germline CDR1 is GTSNPN and CDR2 is SVGIG (reference sequence). The CDR3 has 12 residues.

The chain employs TRBV19 and TRBJ1-1; 9 bases map to TRBD1. Germline V CDR1 and CDR2: LNHDA, SQIVND (reference sequence). V gave up 5 bases and J gave up 1 base; unmatched junction bases: 8. The CDR3 has 16 residues. The CDR3: CASSVLTGGGNTEAFF. The CDR3 DNA follows: TGTGCCAGTAGTGTATTAACAGGGGGCGGGAACACTGAAGCTTTCTTT.

The V and J genes are TRBV10-3 and TRBJ2-2, with 10 bases lining up with TRBD1. Germline V gene lookup returns CDR1 ENHRY and CDR2 SYGVKD. The CDR3 sequence is 15 residues long. V shed 6 bases, J shed 4 bases, and the junction held 5 bases outside the gene matches. Here the CDR3 reads CAIRETGGGTGELFF. For the CDR3, the DNA is TGTGCCATCAGGGAGACAGGGGGCGGCACCGGGGAGCTGTTTTTT.

CDR3 region: CASSPPGTVNTEAFF. Written as DNA, the CDR3 is TGTGCCAGCTCACCACCCGGGACAGTGAACACTGAAGCTTTCTTT. This chain links TRBV18 with TRBJ1-1; 7 positions match TRBD1. Germline values: CDR1 KGHSH, CDR2 LQKENI. This CDR3 is built from 15 residues. Trimming took 0 bases from V and 0 from J; bases not matched to a gene: 1.

The chain recombines TRBV19 with TRBJ1-1; TRBD1 is a possible D gene (5 bases). The CDR3 loop spans 13 amino acids. CDR1 and CDR2 from the germline V gene are LNHDA and SQIVND (reference sequence). The V end was cut by 4 bases, the J end by 3 bases, with 9 bases between. The CDR3 protein is CASSNTGDTEAFF. In DNA, the CDR3 is TGTGCCAGTAGTAACACGGGGGACACTGAAGCTTTCTTT.

This chain links TRBV2 with TRBJ2-5; 8 bases are shared with TRBD1. The CDR3 covers 14 residues. Germline V gene data show CDR1 as SNHLY and CDR2 as FYNNEI. The junction had 9 bases not matched to a gene; V was cut back by 7 bases and J by 5 bases. This CDR3 reads CASTARQGRETQYF. The DNA for the CDR3 is TGTGCCAGCACGGCCCGACAGGGGAGGGAGACCCAGTACTTC.

The rearrangement links TRBV19 to TRBJ1-1, with TRBD1 matching over 8 bases. V was clipped by 3 bases and J by 5 bases; unmatched bases: 5. The germline V gene has CDR1 LNHDA and CDR2 SQIVND (reference sequence). The CDR3 has 14 residues. For the CDR3, the DNA is TGTGCCAGTAGTATTACCAGGGGGCGAACTGAAGCTTTCTTT. It yields the protein CASSITRGRTEAFF.

This chain links TRBV18 with TRBJ1-2, with D possibly TRBD1 on 5 matching bases. Per the germline V gene, CDR1 is KGHSH and CDR2 is LQKENI. The CDR3 length is 13 residues. V was pared by 5 bases and J by 2 bases, with 9 bases between. This chain's CDR3 is CASSADKNYGYTF. As DNA, the CDR3 is TGTGCCAGCTCAGCGGACAAGAACTATGGCTACACCTTC.